Presented here are 9 T cell receptor beta chains from one specimen sequenced in a study of CD8 T cells in ankylosing spondylitis. TCRdb redid the calling of the 5' RACE reads with MiXCR, one entry per CDR3 protein. The table includes 350,000 to 400,000 distinct CDR3 sequences, 20% to 25% detected once. Sequenced material: blood, either unsorted or a sorted T cell fraction (not recorded which). The receptors come from a male donor with ankylosing spondylitis or in good health (not recorded which).

This clonotype was observed many times. This chain links TRBV7-6 with TRBJ2-3; 7 bases match TRBD2. The germline V gene encodes CDR1 SGHVS and CDR2 FNYEAQ. This CDR3 is 13 amino acids long. Trimming at V came to 5 bases and at J to 1 base, leaving 0 bases not matched to a gene. The CDR3 sequence is CASSRGGTDTQYF. CDR3 DNA: TGTGCCAGCAGCCGGGGGGGCACAGATACGCAGTATTTT.

The chain couples TRBV5-6 to TRBJ2-3; D might be TRBD1 or TRBD2, each matching 6 bases. This CDR3 is 15 amino acids long. V was clipped by 4 bases and J by 4 bases, with 16 bases between them. Germline lookup yields CDR1 SGHDT and CDR2 YYEEEE. DNA for the CDR3: TGTGCCAGCAGCCTCAAAGGGGGGCCCGCAGATACGCAGTATTTT. Amino acid sequence: CASSLKGGPADTQYF.

In its sample, this clonotype was seen a few times. J is TRBJ2-7 and V is TRBV12-3 or TRBV12-4, with 11 nucleotides matching TRBD1. Trimming took 6 bases from V and 3 from J; bases not matched to a gene: 7. CDR3 size: 15 residues. CDR3 residues: CASSGRDRGYYEQYF. CDR3 in DNA: TGTGCCAGCAGCGGTAGGGACAGGGGGTACTACGAGCAGTACTTC.

The chain couples TRBV20-1 to TRBJ2-7, with D perhaps being TRBD1 or TRBD2 (5 bases each). V lost 3 bases to trimming and J lost 2 bases, with 20 bases between them. Germline-derived CDR1 and CDR2 are DFQATT and SNEGSKA (reference sequence). The CDR3 consists of 16 residues. Here the CDR3 reads CSARGPGTNLAYEQYF. The CDR3 DNA follows: TGCAGTGCTAGGGGTCCCGGGACGAACCTCGCCTACGAGCAGTACTTC.

This clonotype was seen more than once but under ten times. The V call is TRBV29-1, the J call TRBJ1-1; D perhaps matches TRBD1 (5 bases). The CDR3 runs to 11 residues. V was clipped by 8 bases and J by 7 bases, with 14 bases between them. CDR1 and CDR2 (germline): SQVTM, ANQGSEA. In DNA, the CDR3 is TGCAGCCCCGGACACGGTAATGAAGCTTTCTTT. This translates into CSPGHGNEAFF.

The chain links TRBV12-3 or TRBV12-4 to TRBJ1-4; TRBD1 aligns across 7 bases. J was trimmed by 13 bases and V by 5 bases; bases with no gene match: 10. This CDR3 region has 13 residues. CDR3 DNA: TGTGCCAGCAGTACCAGGGGGGGAGAGGGACTGTTTTTT. Its translation is CASSTRGGEGLFF.

This chain links TRBV5-1 with TRBJ2-7; no firm D call. The length of the CDR3 is 14 residues. Deletions cut 0 bases from V and 4 bases from J, with 11 bases between. CDR1 is SGHRS, CDR2 YFSETQ, per germline. This CDR3 is CASSLETPLYEQYF. CDR3 coding DNA: TGCGCCAGCAGCTTGGAGACACCCTTATACGAGCAGTACTTC. The full variable domain, with the rest looked up from reference TRBV5-1 and TRBJ2-7, is KAGVTQTPRYLIKTRGQQVTLSCSPISGHRSVSWYQQTPGQGLQFLFEYFSETQRNKGNFPGRFSGRQFSNSRSEMNVSTLELGDSALYLCASSLETPLYEQYFGPGTRLTVT.

This clonotype was counted between two and nine times. This chain connects TRBV11-2 to TRBJ2-7; TRBD2 matches at 7 bases. V dropped 7 bases and J dropped 3; count of bases not matched to a gene: 6. The germline V gene encodes CDR1 SGHAT and CDR2 FQNNGV. The CDR3 spans 13 residues. In nucleotides, the CDR3 is TGTGCCAGCAACCCGTCGGGGGGCTACGAGCAGTACTTC. It codes for CASNPSGGYEQYF. The entire variable domain, with the rest obtained from reference TRBV11-2 and TRBJ2-7, is as follows: EAGVAQSPRYKIIEKRQSVAFWCNPISGHATLYWYQQILGQGPKLLIQFQNNGVVDDSQLPKDRFSAERLKGVDSTLKIQPAKLEDSAVYLCASNPSGGYEQYFGPGTRLTVT.

The chain recombines TRBV21-1 with TRBJ2-5; the table's TRBD1 call for D was not verified on the DNA. TRBV21-1 is flagged as a pseudogene. CDR3 length: 15 residues. CDR3 DNA sequence: TGTGCCAGCAGCAAAGATCCCGGGCCAAAAGAGACCCAGTACTTC. It translates to CASSKDPGPKETQYF.